These 31 T cell receptor beta chains share one sample of origin, sequenced in a study of T cell responses to AZD1222 COVID-19 vaccine. Profiling relied on immunoSEQ multiplex PCR, and the TCRdb table lists in-frame clones only, not all of them. This table has 100,000 to 150,000 clones, about 90% appearing once. This sample comprised peripheral blood, obtained on day 0 of AZD1222 vaccination. The receptors here all came from an adult in good health.

The V call is TRBV27, the J call TRBJ2-7; TRBD1 agrees at 9 bases. Trimming cost V 6 bases and J 7 bases; bases outside gene matches: 7. Germline CDR1 and CDR2: MNHEY and SMNVEV (reference sequence). The CDR3 is 13 amino acids. For the CDR3, the DNA is TGTGCCAGCAGACTACAGGGGGCGGGGGAGCAGTACTTC. Its protein is CASRLQGAGEQYF.

CDR3 in DNA: TGTGCCACCAGCAGACAGGACAGCGCGAACACCGGGGAGCTGTTTTTT. It translates to CATSRQDSANTGELFF. The chain uses TRBV15 and TRBJ2-2; a weak D match, TRBD1 (6 bases). The length of the CDR3 is 16 residues. In germline, CDR1 is LNHNV, CDR2 YYDKDF (reference sequence). Deletions cut 2 bases from V and 0 bases from J, with 10 bases between.

This clone was observed a handful of times. J is TRBJ2-5 and V is TRBV5-4; maybe TRBD2 (5 bases). Trimming pared 4 bases from V and 2 bases from J, leaving 12 bases between. Germline values: CDR1 SGHNT, CDR2 YYREEE (reference sequence). CDR3 length equals 14 residues. The CDR3 is CASSLQGSQETQYF. For the CDR3, the DNA is TGTGCCAGCAGCCTGCAAGGGAGTCAAGAGACCCAGTACTTC.

Here the CDR3 reads CASRIDPGVWGYTF. In DNA form, the CDR3 reads TGTGCCAGCAGGATCGACCCCGGGGTGTGGGGCTACACCTTC. This sequence joins TRBV28 and TRBJ1-2; D gene uncertain. Trimming shortened V by 6 bases and J by 8 bases, and 19 bases separated the two germline ends. The CDR3 spans 14 residues. Per the germline V gene, CDR1 is MDHEN and CDR2 is SYDVKM.

The chain links TRBV3-1 (or the pseudogene TRBV3-2) to TRBJ2-5; D gene ambiguous. With 4 bases removed from V and 4 bases from J, the gap between germline ends came to 13 bases. Germline CDR1 reads LGHDT; CDR2 reads YNNKEL (reference sequence). CDR3 length: 14 residues. CDR3 protein: CASSLSRLIETQYF. The CDR3 DNA reads TGTGCCAGCAGCCTATCACGGCTAATAGAGACCCAGTACTTC.

V usage is TRBV2 and J usage is TRBJ2-5, with 10 positions matching TRBD2. V lost 0 bases, J lost 2 bases, and 3 bases stayed unmatched. The CDR3 extends over 16 amino acids. Germline-derived CDR1 and CDR2 are SNHLY and FYNNEI. CDR3 residues: CASSEAPSGGQETQYF. CDR3 sequence (DNA): TGTGCCAGCAGTGAAGCACCTAGCGGGGGACAAGAGACCCAGTACTTC.

The gene calls are TRBV5-1 and TRBJ2-1; possibly TRBD2 for D (6 bases). Looked up from germline, CDR1 is SGHRS and CDR2 is YFSETQ. The length of the CDR3 is 15 residues. The ends were cut back, 1 base at V and 4 bases at J, with 12 bases in the middle. The CDR3 bases are TGCGCCAGCAGCTTGTCCAGCGGGCATTACAATGAGCAGTTCTTC. It specifies CASSLSSGHYNEQFF.

J is TRBJ1-5 and V is TRBV19; 8 positions agree with TRBD1. This CDR3 comprises 15 residues. V lost 4 bases and J lost 4; bases outside the gene matches: 6. Germline-derived CDR1 and CDR2 are LNHDA and SQIVND (reference sequence). The CDR3 DNA is TGTGCCAGTAGTACGCCGACAGGGGAAAATCAGCCCCAGCATTTT. This codes for CASSTPTGENQPQHF.

This chain links TRBV27 with TRBJ1-1, with D hard to call. This CDR3 contains 13 residues. V lost 2 bases and J 4 bases, leaving 8 bases between the germline ends. Per the germline V gene, CDR1 is MNHEY and CDR2 is SMNVEV (reference sequence). The CDR3 region has the DNA TGTGCCAGCAGTTTAAAGGCGGGCACTGAAGCTTTCTTT. Protein product: CASSLKAGTEAFF.

This chain connects TRBV6-6 to TRBJ1-4; 9 bases align to TRBD1. Trimming at V came to 4 bases and at J to 3 bases, leaving 3 bases not matched to a gene. The CDR3 loop spans 15 amino acids. Germline-derived CDR1 and CDR2 are MNHNY and SVGAGI (reference sequence). CDR3 nucleotide sequence: TGTGCCAGCAGTTCACACAGGGGGCCTAATGAAAAACTGTTTTTT. Amino acids: CASSSHRGPNEKLFF.

The V call is TRBV18, the J call TRBJ2-5; D unresolved. This CDR3 contains 13 residues. Deletions cut 6 bases from V and 1 base from J, with 9 bases between. Germline CDR1 and CDR2: KGHSH and LQKENI. The CDR3 sequence: CASSPNTQETQYF. DNA of the CDR3: TGTGCCAGCTCGCCTAATACCCAAGAGACCCAGTACTTC. Full variable domain (remainder filled in from reference TRBV18 and TRBJ2-5): NAGVMQNPRHLVRRRGQEARLRCSPMKGHSHVYWYRQLPEEGLKFMVYLQKENIIDESGMPKERFSAEFPKEGPSILRIQQVVRGDSAAYFCASSPNTQETQYFGPGTRLLVL.

The rearrangement links TRBV5-1 to TRBJ2-3, with 10 bases identical to TRBD1. The CDR3 covers 16 residues. CDR1 is SGHRS and CDR2 is YFSETQ in the germline V gene. V gave up 1 base and J gave up 4 bases; unmatched junction bases: 6. The chain's CDR3 is CASSLMTGGSPDTQYF. The DNA for the CDR3 is TGCGCCAGCAGCTTGATGACAGGGGGCTCACCAGATACGCAGTATTTT.

The chain has TRBV27 and TRBJ1-2; TRBD1 matches at 8 bases. After removal of 3 bases from V and 1 base from J, the junction contained 4 bases not matched to a gene. Per the germline V gene, CDR1 is MNHEY and CDR2 is SMNVEV (reference sequence). CDR3 length: 15 residues. CDR3 loop: CASSLTRGLNYGYTF. DNA of the CDR3: TGTGCCAGCAGTTTGACCAGGGGGCTTAACTATGGCTACACCTTC.

This clone was detected only once. The CDR3 coding sequence is TGTGCCAGCAGCCAGATCCCCGCGTTCTACAATGAGCAGTTCTTC. It yields the protein CASSQIPAFYNEQFF. V is TRBV4-2 and J is TRBJ2-1; D gene unclear. The CDR3 covers 15 residues. Germline V gene sequence: CDR1 LGHNA, CDR2 YNFKEQ. With 3 bases removed from V and 3 bases from J, the gap between germline ends came to 12 bases.

This clone was seen a single time. The V gene is TRBV5-1, the J gene TRBJ2-3, with 8 bases lining up with TRBD1. With 4 bases clipped from V and 6 bases from J, the junction kept 10 bases outside the gene matches. This CDR3 has 15 amino acids. Germline V gives CDR1 SGHRS, CDR2 YFSETQ. Here the CDR3 DNA reads TGCGCCAGCAGCCGTGGGACAGGTTCTGCGGATACGCAGTATTTT. Amino acid sequence: CASSRGTGSADTQYF.

CDR3 DNA: TGTGCCAGCAGCCTACATAGTACCGAGAATGGCTACACCTTC. Amino acids: CASSLHSTENGYTF. V and J are TRBV3-1 (or the pseudogene TRBV3-2) and TRBJ1-2, with D uncertain. The CDR3 is 14 residues long. The germline V gene encodes CDR1 LGHDT and CDR2 YNNKEL (reference sequence). With 4 bases removed from V and 6 bases from J, the gap between germline ends came to 15 bases.

The chain joins TRBV24-1 to TRBJ2-5; D unclear. V shed 9 bases and J shed 5 bases, with 6 bases lying between them. Per the germline V gene, CDR1 is KGHDR and CDR2 is SFDVKD. The CDR3 contains 10 residues. The CDR3 spells CATPIETQYF. The CDR3 coding sequence is TGTGCCACCCCAATCGAGACCCAGTACTTC.

V gene TRBV27 combines with J gene TRBJ2-7, with D perhaps given as TRBD1 or TRBD2 (5 bases each). Trimming removed 1 base from V and 2 bases from J, with 18 bases in between. Per the germline V gene, CDR1 is MNHEY and CDR2 is SMNVEV (reference sequence). The CDR3 is 17 amino acids. CDR3 protein: CASSLLGTGTGPYEQYF. For the CDR3, the DNA is TGTGCCAGCAGTTTATTGGGCACAGGTACGGGGCCCTACGAGCAGTACTTC.

The V gene is TRBV7-6, the J gene TRBJ1-5; weak D call: TRBD1 (6 bases). Trimming took off 5 bases at V and 3 bases at J, with 14 bases between the two ends. The CDR3 contains 15 residues. Germline V gene sequence: CDR1 SGHVS, CDR2 FNYEAQ. CDR3 in amino acids: CASSPGVTHNQPQHF. DNA of the CDR3: TGTGCCAGCAGCCCAGGGGTTACTCACAATCAGCCCCAGCATTTT.

In its sample, this clone ranks as medium-sized. The CDR3: CASSHDRYEQYF. The CDR3 nucleotides are TGTGCCAGCAGTCACGACAGGTACGAGCAGTACTTC. The V call is TRBV5-6, the J call TRBJ2-7, with TRBD1 as a possible D gene (6 bases). The germline CDR1 and CDR2 sequences are SGHDT and YYEEEE. The CDR3 is 12 amino acids. V lost 5 bases, J lost 4 bases, and 10 bases lay in between.

The gene calls are TRBV19 and TRBJ2-7; D unresolved. Germline V CDR1 and CDR2: LNHDA, SQIVND (reference sequence). V lost 1 base and J lost 2, with 9 bases in between. This CDR3 has 14 residues. The CDR3 sequence is CASSIAGSTYEQYF. The CDR3 nucleotides are TGTGCCAGTAGTATAGCCGGCAGTACCTACGAGCAGTACTTC.

This chain uses TRBV6-5 with TRBJ1-5; no clear D. Trimming cost V 6 bases and J 2 bases, with 11 bases left between them. Per germline, CDR1 MNHEY and CDR2 SVGAGI. The CDR3 has 14 residues. The CDR3 DNA reads as TGTGCCAGCAGGGACGGATCCGGCAATCAGCCCCAGCATTTT. Translated, it gives CASRDGSGNQPQHF.

The chain recombines TRBV3-1 (or the pseudogene TRBV3-2) with TRBJ1-4; 7 nucleotides line up with TRBD1. In germline, CDR1 is LGHDT, CDR2 YNNKEL (reference sequence). The junction had 19 bases not matched to a gene; V was cut back by 4 bases and J by 2 bases. This CDR3 comprises 20 residues. DNA for the CDR3: TGTGCCAGCAGCCCGGCGCTCGGGACAGACCTCTTGGCGACTAATGAAAAACTGTTTTTT. Translated: CASSPALGTDLLATNEKLFF.

CDR3 DNA sequence: TGTGCCAGCAGCTTATGGACAGGGAACACTGGAAACACCATATATTTT. Translated: CASSLWTGNTGNTIYF. The chain recombines TRBV5-4 with TRBJ1-3, with 8 bases identical to TRBD1. This CDR3 comprises 16 residues. Germline V gene data show CDR1 as SGHNT and CDR2 as YYREEE (reference sequence). With 2 bases clipped from V and 2 bases from J, the junction kept 6 bases outside the gene matches. Drawing the rest from reference TRBV5-4 and TRBJ1-3, the complete variable domain is ETGVTQSPTHLIKTRGQQVTLRCSSQSGHNTVSWYQQALGQGPQFIFQYYREEENGRGNFPPRFSGLQFPNYSSELNVNALELDDSALYLCASSLWTGNTGNTIYFGEGSWLTVV.

The chain combines TRBV11-2 with TRBJ2-4, with 10 bases matching TRBD1. Losses at the gene ends were 0 bases for V and 8 bases for J; bases not matched to a gene: 4. The CDR3 totals 15 residues. From germline, CDR1 is SGHAT and CDR2 FQNNGV. The CDR3 sequence: CASSLEGQGRHIQYF. The DNA for the CDR3 is TGTGCCAGCAGCTTAGAGGGACAGGGGAGGCACATTCAGTACTTC.

The V and J genes are TRBV6-4 and TRBJ2-4, with D perhaps TRBD2 (7 bases). The CDR3 loop spans 17 amino acids. V was cut by 6 bases and J by 0 bases, with 18 bases left in between. In germline, CDR1 is MRHNA, CDR2 SNTAGT. DNA of the CDR3: TGTGCCAGCAGGAGGGGGGGGCACACACGAGCCAAAAACATTCAGTACTTC. Translating it yields CASRRGGHTRAKNIQYF.

The rearrangement uses TRBV5-1 and TRBJ2-3, with TRBD2 matching over 7 bases. The germline V gene has CDR1 SGHRS and CDR2 YFSETQ. CDR3 size: 14 residues. Losses at the gene ends were 5 bases for V and 4 bases for J; bases not matched to a gene: 7. The CDR3 DNA follows: TGCGCCAGCAGGGGCGGGAGATTCGCAGATACGCAGTATTTT. This codes for CASRGGRFADTQYF.

The chain uses TRBV29-1 and TRBJ2-1; D is perhaps TRBD1 (6 bases). Per germline, CDR1 SQVTM and CDR2 ANQGSEA. Trimming took 1 base from V and 4 from J, leaving 14 bases between them. This CDR3 has 15 amino acids. Here the CDR3 DNA reads TGCAGCGTTGAAGCTTTGGGGGCCTCTTACAATGAGCAGTTCTTC. This translates into CSVEALGASYNEQFF.

This clone is a singleton in its sample. The chain links TRBV19 to TRBJ1-5; D remains ambiguous. Trimming stripped 6 bases from V and 1 base from J, with 13 bases between. This CDR3 comprises 15 residues. Germline assignment: CDR1 LNHDA and CDR2 SQIVND (reference sequence). The CDR3 coding sequence is TGTGCCAGTAGGACTCGAGGAACCAGCAATCAGCCCCAGCATTTT. The encoded protein is CASRTRGTSNQPQHF.

The chain uses TRBV30 and TRBJ2-2; no firm D call. Trimming removed 0 bases at V and 1 base at J, with 6 bases between. This CDR3 comprises 14 residues. Per the germline V gene, CDR1 is GTSNPN and CDR2 is SVGIG (reference sequence). CDR3 amino acids: CAWSVDGNTGELFF. CDR3 nucleotides: TGTGCCTGGAGTGTAGACGGGAACACCGGGGAGCTGTTTTTT.

The chain recombines TRBV6-5 with TRBJ2-7; D possibly matches TRBD1 or TRBD2 (6 bases each). Trimming took 7 bases from V and 6 from J, leaving 19 bases between them. Germline CDR1 and CDR2: MNHEY and SVGAGI. The CDR3 is made up of 14 amino acids. The CDR3 coding sequence is TGTGCCAGCATTTGGAGGGGGATAGTCAGCGAGCAGTACTTC. This sequence encodes CASIWRGIVSEQYF.